Included here is one T cell receptor beta chain sequence, with context. The data were produced by immunoSEQ multiplex PCR, yet TCRdb's version contains in-frame clones alone and is incomplete. Here the sample spans almost 30,000 clones, roughly three quarters being singletons. The data stem from a study of STAT5B mutations in CD4+ large granular lymphocyte leukemia. The V end was cut by 6 bases, the J end by 0 bases, with 15 bases between. Germline V gene sequence: CDR1 KGHSH, CDR2 LQKENI. This CDR3 has 16 residues. The TCR comes from a human donor in good health. The genes are TRBV18 and TRBJ1-5; D remains unclear. The source material was CD4+ T cells from blood buffy coats. The CDR3 DNA is TGTGCCAGCTCCATCCTAGCAGTCGATAGCAATCAGCCCCAGCATTTT. The encoded protein is CASSILAVDSNQPQHF.